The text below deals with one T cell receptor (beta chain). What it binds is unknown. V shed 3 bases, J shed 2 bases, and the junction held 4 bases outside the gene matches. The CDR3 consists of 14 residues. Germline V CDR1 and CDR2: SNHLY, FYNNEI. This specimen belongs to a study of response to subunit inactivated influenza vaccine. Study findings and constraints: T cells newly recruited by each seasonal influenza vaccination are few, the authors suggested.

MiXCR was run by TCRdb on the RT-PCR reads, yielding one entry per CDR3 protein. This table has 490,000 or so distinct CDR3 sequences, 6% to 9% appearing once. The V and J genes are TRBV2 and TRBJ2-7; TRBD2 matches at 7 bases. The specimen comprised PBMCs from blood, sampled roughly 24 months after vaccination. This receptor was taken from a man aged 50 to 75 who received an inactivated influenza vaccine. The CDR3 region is CASSEREGTYEQYF. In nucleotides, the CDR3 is TGTGCCAGCAGTGAGAGGGAGGGCACCTACGAGCAGTACTTC.